This T cell receptor (beta chain) was identified in a study of early stage breast cancer tumors. Across the whole study: Most invasive tumors, about 75% of the 16, were ER+/PR+/HER2-. Study-wide results and caveats: Tumors had roughly 2.5-fold higher T cell density and higher clonality than adjacent normal breast tissue. Blood repertoires resembled normal breast more than tumor.

The repertoire was sequenced with immunoSEQ multiplex PCR; TCRdb's copy has only in-frame clones and lacks some. Of nearly 70,000 clones listed, 80% are singletons. Comments on this clone: Its antigen is still unknown.

The CDR3 loop spans 14 amino acids. J was trimmed by 7 bases and V by 3 bases; bases with no gene match: 8. Germline V lookup: CDR1 LNHNV, CDR2 YYDKDF (reference sequence). This clonotype originated in a person aged 35-50 years with breast cancer. The genes are TRBV15 and TRBJ1-1, with 7 bases identical to TRBD1. Material: blood. CDR3 protein: CATSRRQGRVEAFF. In DNA, the CDR3 is TGTGCCACCAGCAGGAGACAGGGACGGGTTGAAGCTTTCTTT.